This TCR beta chain originates from a study of graft-versus-host responses after intestinal transplantation. Study details: Uniformly, recipients were administered anti-thymocyte globulin induction with subsequent tacrolimus and steroids for around three years.

Trimming shortened V by 5 bases and J by 4 bases, and 17 bases separated the two germline ends. Germline V CDR1 and CDR2: SEHNR, FQNEAQ (reference sequence). The CDR3 is made up of 16 amino acids. Clones were read by immunoSEQ multiplex PCR, and TCRdb kept only the in-frame ones, dropping some. The sample holds 7,500 to 10,000 clones, about 78% seen once. Graft samples were processed, releasing intraepithelial and lamina propria lymphocytes. This chain connects TRBV7-9 to TRBJ2-2; D perhaps matches TRBD2 (5 bases). This receptor was identified in a human patient who received an intestinal transplant, so some T cells may come from the graft donor. The source was ileum tissue, collected 500 to 550 days after intestinal transplant. The chain's CDR3 is CASSPHPGMATGELFF. CDR3 coding DNA: TGTGCCAGCAGCCCACATCCCGGGATGGCCACCGGGGAGCTGTTTTTT.